This TCR beta chain originates from a study of blood T cell repertoires in COVID-19. On the study more broadly: PBMCs, B-cell-depleted T cells, or T cells were the source of the cDNA or gDNA that made up the material.

Enrollees, about 18 to 100 years old, lived in 24 US areas. All recovered Cohort 3 donors got two negative PCRs, got clearance, or saw symptom resolution. Profiled with immunoSEQ multiplex PCR; TCRdb holds only in-frame clones, not every one. Of some 300,000 clones detected, under 90% appear once; the ten largest clones hold over 9%. The specimen sequenced was PBMCs or T cells enriched from blood (not recorded which). The source is a woman in her 30s who had recovered from COVID-19.

The CDR3 here is CASSPSPRQGKYF. CDR3 nucleotides: TGTGCCAGCAGCCCATCCCCCCGCCAGGGCAAGTATTTT. This chain links TRBV28 with TRBJ2-3, with D possibly being TRBD1 (5 bases). From germline, CDR1 is MDHEN and CDR2 SYDVKM. The CDR3 consists of 13 residues. V dropped 6 bases and J dropped 13 bases, with 20 bases sitting between them.